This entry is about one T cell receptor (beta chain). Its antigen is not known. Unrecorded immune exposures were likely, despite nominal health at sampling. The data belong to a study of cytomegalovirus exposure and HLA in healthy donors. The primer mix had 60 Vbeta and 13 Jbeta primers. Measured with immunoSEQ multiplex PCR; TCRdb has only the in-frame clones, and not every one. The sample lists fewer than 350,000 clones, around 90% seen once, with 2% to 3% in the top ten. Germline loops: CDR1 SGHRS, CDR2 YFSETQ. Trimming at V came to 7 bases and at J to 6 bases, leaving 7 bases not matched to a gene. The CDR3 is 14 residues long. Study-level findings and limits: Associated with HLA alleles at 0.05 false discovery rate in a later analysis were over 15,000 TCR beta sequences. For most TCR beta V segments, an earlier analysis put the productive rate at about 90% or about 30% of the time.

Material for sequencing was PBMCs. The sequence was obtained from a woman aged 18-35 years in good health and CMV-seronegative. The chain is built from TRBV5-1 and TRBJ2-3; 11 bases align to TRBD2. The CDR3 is CASRTSGSGDTQYF. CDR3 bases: TGCGCCAGCCGGACTAGCGGGTCGGGGGATACGCAGTATTTT.